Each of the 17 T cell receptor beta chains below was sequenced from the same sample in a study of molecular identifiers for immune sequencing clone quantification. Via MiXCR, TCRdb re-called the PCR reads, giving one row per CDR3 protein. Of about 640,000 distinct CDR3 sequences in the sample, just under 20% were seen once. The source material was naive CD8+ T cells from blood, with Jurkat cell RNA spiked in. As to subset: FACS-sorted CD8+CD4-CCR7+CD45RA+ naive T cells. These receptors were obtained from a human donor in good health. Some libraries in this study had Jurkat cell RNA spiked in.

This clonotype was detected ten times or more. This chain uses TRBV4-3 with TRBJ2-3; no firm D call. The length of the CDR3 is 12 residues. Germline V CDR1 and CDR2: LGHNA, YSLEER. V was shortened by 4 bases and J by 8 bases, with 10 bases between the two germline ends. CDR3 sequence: CASSPSFGTQYF. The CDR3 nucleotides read TGCGCCAGCAGCCCTTCATTCGGTACGCAGTATTTT.

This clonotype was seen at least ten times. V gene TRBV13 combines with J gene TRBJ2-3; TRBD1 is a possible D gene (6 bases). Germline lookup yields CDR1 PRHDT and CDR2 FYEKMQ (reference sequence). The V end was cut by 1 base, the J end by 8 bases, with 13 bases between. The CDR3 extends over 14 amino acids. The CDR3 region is CASSLVGALATQYF. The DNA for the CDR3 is TGTGCCAGCAGCTTAGTGGGGGCTTTGGCTACGCAGTATTTT. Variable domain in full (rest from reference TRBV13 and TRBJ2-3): AAGVIQSPRHLIKEKRETATLKCYPIPRHDTVYWYQQGPGQDPQFLISFYEKMQSDKGSIPDRFSAQQFSDYHSELNMSSLELGDSALYFCASSLVGALATQYFGPGTRLTVL.

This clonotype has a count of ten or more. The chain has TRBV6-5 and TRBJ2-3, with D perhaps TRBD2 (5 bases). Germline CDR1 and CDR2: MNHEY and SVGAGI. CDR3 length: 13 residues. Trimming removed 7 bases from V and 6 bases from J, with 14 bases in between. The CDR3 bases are TGTGCCAGCAATCCCCGGCAGCGGGATACGCAGTATTTT. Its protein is CASNPRQRDTQYF.

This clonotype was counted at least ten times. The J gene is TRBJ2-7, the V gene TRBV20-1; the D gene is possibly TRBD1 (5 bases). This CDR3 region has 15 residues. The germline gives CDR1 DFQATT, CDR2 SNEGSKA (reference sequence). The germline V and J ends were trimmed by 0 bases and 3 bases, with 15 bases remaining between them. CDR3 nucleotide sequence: TGCAGTGCTAGAGATCCGCTGGACACCCGCTACGAGCAGTACTTC. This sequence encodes CSARDPLDTRYEQYF.

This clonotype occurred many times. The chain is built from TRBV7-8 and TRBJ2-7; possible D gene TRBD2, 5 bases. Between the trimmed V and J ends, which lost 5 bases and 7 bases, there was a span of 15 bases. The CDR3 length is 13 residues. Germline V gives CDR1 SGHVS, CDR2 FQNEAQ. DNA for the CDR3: TGTGCCAGCAGCCCGAGGGTCTTCTCTGAGCAGTACTTC. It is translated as CASSPRVFSEQYF.

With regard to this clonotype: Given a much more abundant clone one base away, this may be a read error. The CDR3 loop reads CANSGPGGINQPQHF. For the CDR3, the DNA is TGTGCCAACAGCGGGCCAGGGGGCATCAATCAGCCCCAGCATTTT. The chain has TRBV9 and TRBJ1-5, with 8 bases aligning to TRBD1. Germline loops: CDR1 SGDLS, CDR2 YYNGEE. The CDR3 totals 15 residues. The full variable domain, completed using reference TRBV9 and TRBJ1-5, is DSGVTQTPKHLITATGQRVTLRCSPRSGDLSVYWYQQSLDQGLQFLIQYYNGEERAKGNILERFSAQQFPDLHSELNLSSLELGDSALYFCANSGPGGINQPQHFGDGTRLSIL.

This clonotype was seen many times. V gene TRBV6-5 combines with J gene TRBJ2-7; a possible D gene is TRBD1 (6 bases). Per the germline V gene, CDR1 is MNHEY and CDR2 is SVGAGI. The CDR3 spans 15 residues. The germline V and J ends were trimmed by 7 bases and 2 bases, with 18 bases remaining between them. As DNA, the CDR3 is TGTGCCAGCAATTCCCAGGGGAACCCGGCCTACGAGCAGTACTTC. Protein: CASNSQGNPAYEQYF.

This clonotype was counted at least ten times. CDR3 amino acids: CASSFRDNYEQYF. In DNA, the CDR3 is TGTGCCAGCAGTTTTCGGGACAACTACGAGCAGTACTTC. V and J are TRBV6-6 and TRBJ2-7; possibly TRBD1 for D (6 bases). V lost 4 bases, J lost 3 bases, and 10 bases lay in between. This CDR3 region has 13 residues. The germline V gene encodes CDR1 MNHNY and CDR2 SVGAGI (reference sequence).

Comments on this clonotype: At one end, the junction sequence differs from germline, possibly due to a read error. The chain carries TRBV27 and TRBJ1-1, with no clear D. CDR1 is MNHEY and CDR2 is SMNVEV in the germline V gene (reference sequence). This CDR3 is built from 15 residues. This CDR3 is CASSPRTIMNTEVFF. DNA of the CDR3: TGTGCCAGCAGTCCACGGACCATTATGAACACTGAAGTTTTCTTT.

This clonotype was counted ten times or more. As DNA, the CDR3 is TGTGCCAGCAGCCCCAGCGGGGTAGGGACAGATACGCAGTATTTT. It codes for CASSPSGVGTDTQYF. The chain uses TRBV7-2 and TRBJ2-3, with 7 bases matching TRBD2. Trimming at V came to 5 bases and at J to 3 bases, leaving 8 bases not matched to a gene. The CDR3 spans 15 residues. Germline lookup yields CDR1 SGHTA and CDR2 FQGNSA.

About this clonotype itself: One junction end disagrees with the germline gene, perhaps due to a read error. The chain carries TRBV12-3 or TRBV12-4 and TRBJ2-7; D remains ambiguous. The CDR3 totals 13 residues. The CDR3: CASSLDTFYERYF. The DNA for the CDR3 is TGTGCCAGCAGTTTAGACACCTTCTACGAGCGGTACTTC.

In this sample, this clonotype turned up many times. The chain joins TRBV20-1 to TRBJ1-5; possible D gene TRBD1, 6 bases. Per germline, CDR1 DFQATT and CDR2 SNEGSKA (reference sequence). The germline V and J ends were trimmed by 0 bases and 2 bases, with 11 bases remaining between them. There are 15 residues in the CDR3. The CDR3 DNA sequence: TGCAGTGCTAGAGACCGGGACACTCGCAATCAGCCCCAGCATTTT. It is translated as CSARDRDTRNQPQHF.

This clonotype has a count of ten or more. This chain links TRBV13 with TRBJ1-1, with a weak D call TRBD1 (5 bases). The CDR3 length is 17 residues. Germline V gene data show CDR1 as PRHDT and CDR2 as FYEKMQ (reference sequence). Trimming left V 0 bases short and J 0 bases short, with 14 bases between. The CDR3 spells CASSLGAGTLMNTEAFF. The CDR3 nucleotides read TGTGCCAGCAGCTTAGGCGCCGGGACTCTCATGAACACTGAAGCTTTCTTT. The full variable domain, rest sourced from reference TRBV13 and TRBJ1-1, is AAGVIQSPRHLIKEKRETATLKCYPIPRHDTVYWYQQGPGQDPQFLISFYEKMQSDKGSIPDRFSAQQFSDYHSELNMSSLELGDSALYFCASSLGAGTLMNTEAFFGQGTRLTVV.

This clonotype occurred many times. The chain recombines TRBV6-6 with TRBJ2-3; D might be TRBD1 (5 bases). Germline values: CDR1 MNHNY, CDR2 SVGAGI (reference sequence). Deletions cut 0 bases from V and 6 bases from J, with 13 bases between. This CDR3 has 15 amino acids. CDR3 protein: CASSYSSQGSDTQYF. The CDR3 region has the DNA TGTGCCAGCAGTTACTCGTCCCAGGGATCGGATACGCAGTATTTT.

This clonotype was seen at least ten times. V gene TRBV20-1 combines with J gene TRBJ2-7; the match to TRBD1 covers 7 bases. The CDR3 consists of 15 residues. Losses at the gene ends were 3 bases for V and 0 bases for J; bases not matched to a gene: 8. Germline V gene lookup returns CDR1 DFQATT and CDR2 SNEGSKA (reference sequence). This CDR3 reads CSARSTGSSSYEQYF. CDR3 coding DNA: TGCAGTGCTAGGTCGACAGGGAGTAGCTCCTACGAGCAGTACTTC.

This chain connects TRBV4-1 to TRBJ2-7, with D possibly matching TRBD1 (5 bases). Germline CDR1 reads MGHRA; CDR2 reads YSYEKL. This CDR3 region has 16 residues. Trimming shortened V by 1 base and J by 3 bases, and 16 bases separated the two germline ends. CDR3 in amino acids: CASSQVGLGHIYEQYF. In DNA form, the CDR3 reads TGCGCCAGCAGCCAAGTGGGGCTAGGACACATCTACGAGCAGTACTTC.

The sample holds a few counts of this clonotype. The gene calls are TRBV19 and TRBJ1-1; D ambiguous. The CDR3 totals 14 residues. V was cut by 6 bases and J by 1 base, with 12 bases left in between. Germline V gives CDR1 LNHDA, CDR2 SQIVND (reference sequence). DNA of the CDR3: TGTGCCAGTAGCCTAGACACCCCGAACACTGAAGCTTTCTTT. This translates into CASSLDTPNTEAFF.